This passage covers 2 T cell receptor beta chains from one sample sequenced in a study of T cell responses to AZD1222 COVID-19 vaccine. Using immunoSEQ multiplex PCR, the repertoire was profiled, and TCRdb retains in-frame clones only, with some absent. The profile shows 75,000 to 90,000 clones, approximately 83% of them singletons. The material was peripheral blood, obtained 28 days after the second AZD1222 dose. All receptors come from an adult who received the AZD1222 COVID-19 vaccine.

This clone was detected once. The chain combines TRBV4-1 with TRBJ1-2, with TRBD1 matching 7 bases. V was clipped by 0 bases and J by 8 bases; unmatched bases: 6. CDR1 is MGHRA, CDR2 YSYEKL, per germline. CDR3 length equals 14 residues. CDR3 loop: CASSQEGQGEGYTF. CDR3 in DNA: TGCGCCAGCAGCCAAGAAGGCCAGGGGGAAGGCTACACCTTC.

The chain uses TRBV7-6 and TRBJ2-3; TRBD2 matches at 14 bases. The CDR3 covers 16 residues. Germline V gene lookup returns CDR1 SGHVS and CDR2 FNYEAQ. Losses at the gene ends were 5 bases for V and 4 bases for J; bases not matched to a gene: 5. The CDR3 protein is CASSQGLAGAADTQYF. The DNA of the CDR3 is TGTGCCAGCAGCCAGGGACTAGCGGGAGCGGCAGATACGCAGTATTTT.